This TCR beta chain was obtained from a study of blood T cell repertoires in COVID-19 (TCRdb year 2020). Some background on the complete study: The collaborator samples originated in the United States, Italy and Spain and spanned the acute and convalescent phases of COVID-19. The prospective study material was composed of cDNA or gDNA derived from T cells, B-cell-depleted T cells, or PBMCs. The samples were drawn from two sources: the first 160 participants of the ongoing ImmuneRACE study, and 1,200 or so subjects contributed by 6 global collaborators. Deeply sampled blood TCRbeta repertoires from subjects exposed to, actively infected with, or recovered from COVID-19 were included in the dataset. The sample metadata nearly always contained a de-identified subject ID, COVID-19 status, age in years and sex. The repertoires were released in a freely available public database intended as a resource for research on the immune response to SARS-CoV-2. Where HLA class I and class II types were available, the types were taken from metadata supplied by the sample provider, not from assay-based typing.

Beyond this particular receptor, the publication reports: The amount of clinical and demographic metadata varied by source and participant and was provided uncurated.

Whole blood was collected in K2EDTA tubes by collaborating institutions according to the institutions' own protocols. For TCRbeta analysis, collaborators shipped samples in one of three forms: frozen whole blood, isolated PBMCs, or DNA extracted from either of those sample types. Concerning this clone itself: Its antigen remains undetermined. Per-base qualities were not stored, and no clone one base away is much larger.

The immunoSEQ Assay, a bias-controlled multiplex PCR, was used to amplify TCRbeta CDR3 regions from genomic DNA. Per the authors' processing: Within the assay, amplification of reference gene primers was used to estimate how many nucleated cells each sample contained. Sequence reads were collapsed and filtered to measure the absolute abundance of every unique TCRbeta CDR3 rearrangement. For each sample, productive Simpson clonality was calculated as the square root of Simpson's diversity index over productive rearrangements. TCRdb obtained this table from immuneACCESS and retained in-frame rearrangements with V and J assigned. These tables miss some clones; where compared with another copy, unresolved V genes account for less than half of the shortfall, and the remainder is unexplained. V, J and clone size derive from that table, while D and trimming were established from the DNA sequence. In all, the sample holds 150,000 to 160,000 clones, and around 85% of those were seen once. The biggest ten clones account for roughly 2.2% of the sample.

The junction carries 12 bases between V and J, which are trimmed by 1 base and 6 bases respectively. Including the terminal cysteine and phenylalanine, the CDR3 comprises 14 residues. Only the CDR3 region is kept as DNA, spanning 42 bases read in frame from base 1. From a lookup of the germline V gene, CDR1 and CDR2 are SGHTA and FQGNSA. The clonotype originates from a woman in her 70s with acute or convalescent COVID-19. The material sequenced was peripheral blood. Recombination linked TRBV7-2 to TRBJ1-1; no D gene can be assigned with confidence. The encoded CDR3 is CASSLVGYNAEAFF. The DNA sequence is as follows: TGTGCCAGCAGCTTAGTGGGCTACAACGCTGAAGCTTTCTTT.